Below, one T cell receptor beta chain is given with its context. The antigen is unknown. The CDR3 length is 14 residues. The germline V and J ends were trimmed by 0 bases and 8 bases, with 10 bases remaining between them. Germline V gene lookup returns CDR1 LGHNA and CDR2 YSLEER. Autoimmune disease history or systemic immunosuppression meant exclusion. Only in-frame clones appear in the TCRdb table, and some are missing; sequencing was by immunoSEQ multiplex PCR. The sample has some 90,000 clones, roughly 88% seen once; the top ten hold less than 0.35%. The data were taken from a study of OX40 agonist ivuxolimab in advanced cancers. In the study overall: Ivuxolimab, which patients received intravenously every 2 weeks, was dosed at 0.01 to 10 mg/kg.

Study conclusions and caveats: The CD4+ and CD8+ T cells in the blood had expanded clonally by week 6 at 0.1 to 3.0 mg/kg. On average, CD8+ T cells had more expanded clones than CD4+.

The V gene is TRBV4-3, the J gene TRBJ1-4; D possibly corresponds to TRBD1 (6 bases). The sequencing here drew on CD4+ or CD8+ T cells sorted from blood, taken in a trial of the OX40 agonist ivuxolimab. This TCR was recovered from an adult with an advanced solid tumor such as melanoma, head and neck, liver or kidney cancer. CDR3 nucleotides: TGCGCCAGCAGCCAAGACAGGGGATACGAAAAACTGTTTTTT. It encodes CASSQDRGYEKLFF.